This TCR beta chain came from a study of T cell changes during pregnancy in multiple sclerosis. Trimming removed 0 bases from V and 3 bases from J, with 11 bases in between. Germline CDR1 reads SGHAT; CDR2 reads FQDESV (reference sequence). CDR3 size: 15 residues. Sequencing was performed with immunoSEQ multiplex PCR; in TCRdb, only in-frame clones are kept and a portion is missing. The table includes 60,000 to 75,000 clones, about nine tenths detected once. The sequence was collected from a female donor with multiple sclerosis, enrolled in a pregnancy study. Sequenced here: peripheral blood, sampled in the second trimester of pregnancy. The chain combines TRBV11-1 with TRBJ1-2, with D possibly matching TRBD1 (6 bases). The CDR3 region has the DNA TGTGCCAGCAGCTTAGCCGACAGGCCATACTATGGCTACACCTTC. It encodes CASSLADRPYYGYTF.